These 32 T cell receptor beta chains were all obtained from the same sample, sequenced in a study of cytomegalovirus exposure and HLA in healthy donors. The PCR contained 60 Vbeta and 13 Jbeta primers. The repertoire was sequenced with immunoSEQ multiplex PCR; TCRdb's copy has only in-frame clones and lacks some. This sample has roughly 170,000 clones, with over 80% found just once. What was sequenced was PBMCs. These receptors originate from a man between 45 and 60 years old in good health and CMV-seronegative.

This clone was counted a single time. The genes are TRBV18 and TRBJ2-3, with 10 bases aligning to TRBD2. Per germline, CDR1 KGHSH and CDR2 LQKENI. Germline trimming cut 3 bases from V and 1 base from J; bases unmatched to any gene: 10. This CDR3 spans 18 amino acids. The CDR3 sequence: CASSPSGGSVPRTDTQYF. Written as DNA, the CDR3 is TGTGCCAGCTCACCTAGCGGGGGGTCGGTTCCCCGCACAGATACGCAGTATTTT. The variable domain in full, completed from reference TRBV18 and TRBJ2-3, reads NAGVMQNPRHLVRRRGQEARLRCSPMKGHSHVYWYRQLPEEGLKFMVYLQKENIIDESGMPKERFSAEFPKEGPSILRIQQVVRGDSAAYFCASSPSGGSVPRTDTQYFGPGTRLTVL.

The chain couples TRBV10-2 to TRBJ2-2; 13 nucleotides agree with TRBD2. CDR1 and CDR2 from the germline V gene are WSHSY and SAAADI. The CDR3 is 15 amino acids. Losses at the gene ends were 7 bases for V and 8 bases for J; bases not matched to a gene: 7. The CDR3 region is CASITSGRAGGELFF. The CDR3 DNA follows: TGCGCCAGCATAACTAGCGGGAGGGCTGGTGGGGAGCTGTTTTTT.

The rearrangement links TRBV7-6 to TRBJ2-3; no firm D call. This CDR3 has 13 residues. Trimming shortened V by 1 base and J by 8 bases, and 10 bases separated the two germline ends. Per germline, CDR1 SGHVS and CDR2 FNYEAQ. The CDR3 region is CASSLGAPGTQYF. The CDR3 region has the DNA TGTGCCAGCAGCTTAGGGGCCCCCGGTACGCAGTATTTT.

This clone was detected once. The chain joins TRBV5-1 to TRBJ2-1, with 9 bases lining up with TRBD2. This CDR3 spans 17 amino acids. Per the germline V gene, CDR1 is SGHRS and CDR2 is YFSETQ. The J segment lost 8 bases and the V segment lost 1 base, leaving 13 bases of the junction unmatched. CDR3 sequence (DNA): TGCGCCAGCAGCTTGTTGTCTAGCGGGGTAGCTTTGGATGAGCAGTTCTTC. Translating it yields CASSLLSSGVALDEQFF.

The chain combines TRBV28 with TRBJ1-2; TRBD1 aligns across 7 bases. This CDR3 region has 13 residues. Germline loops: CDR1 MDHEN, CDR2 SYDVKM. Trimming took 6 bases from V and 2 from J; bases not matched to a gene: 3. The CDR3 DNA reads as TGTGCCAGCAGCAGGGGACAGAACTATGGCTACACCTTC. It is translated as CASSRGQNYGYTF.

The chain uses TRBV7-2 and TRBJ2-1; weak D call: TRBD1 (6 bases). The CDR3 is made up of 16 amino acids. Germline lookup yields CDR1 SGHTA and CDR2 FQGNSA. The V and J ends lost 3 bases and 0 bases respectively, with 12 bases between them. In DNA form, the CDR3 reads TGTGCCAGCAGCTTCGGTGAGGGGGTCTCCTACAATGAGCAGTTCTTC. Protein sequence: CASSFGEGVSYNEQFF.

The genes are TRBV7-2 and TRBJ2-5; tentatively, D is TRBD1 (5 bases). V was pared by 4 bases and J by 2 bases, with 11 bases between. CDR1 is SGHTA and CDR2 is FQGNSA in the germline V gene. The CDR3 is made up of 14 amino acids. The CDR3 nucleotides are TGTGCCAGCAGCTCGCTCAGGGTGCAAGAGACCCAGTACTTC. It encodes CASSSLRVQETQYF.

The chain uses TRBV6-6 and TRBJ1-4; TRBD1 matches 7 bases. V lost 7 bases and J lost 0; bases outside the gene matches: 8. From germline, CDR1 is MNHNY and CDR2 SVGAGI (reference sequence). The CDR3 has 16 residues. In DNA, the CDR3 is TGTGCCAGCATCACAAGGGGGCCTGCAACTAATGAAAAACTGTTTTTT. This translates into CASITRGPATNEKLFF.

The chain combines TRBV7-9 with TRBJ2-7; 13 positions agree with TRBD2. The CDR3 spans 18 residues. CDR1 and CDR2 from the germline V gene are SEHNR and FQNEAQ (reference sequence). V shed 4 bases and J 2 bases; nucleotides not matched to a gene: 11. CDR3 amino acids: CASSYSRLAGGGTYEQYF. The CDR3 DNA is TGTGCCAGCAGCTATTCGAGACTAGCGGGGGGCGGTACCTACGAGCAGTACTTC.

The CDR3 reads CAIAEGPGYGYTF. CDR3 DNA: TGTGCCATCGCCGAAGGACCAGGGTATGGCTACACCTTC. The genes are TRBV10-3 and TRBJ1-2; a possible D gene is TRBD1 (5 bases). Germline CDR1 is ENHRY and CDR2 is SYGVKD. This CDR3 contains 13 residues. V gave up 8 bases and J gave up 5 bases, with 15 bases separating them.

V and J are TRBV7-2 and TRBJ2-7; 7 bases match TRBD1. The CDR3 consists of 12 residues. V shed 3 bases, J shed 12 bases, and the junction held 8 bases outside the gene matches. Germline assignment: CDR1 SGHTA and CDR2 FQGNSA. This CDR3 reads CASSFDRERRYF. CDR3 nucleotide sequence: TGTGCCAGCAGCTTTGACAGGGAGCGTCGGTACTTC.

The chain combines TRBV6-5 with TRBJ1-1; 8 bases match TRBD1. The CDR3 sequence is 14 residues long. Germline CDR1 and CDR2: MNHEY and SVGAGI. With 5 bases clipped from V and 3 bases from J, the junction kept 5 bases outside the gene matches. CDR3 amino acids: CASSPDRGDTEAFF. The CDR3 region has the DNA TGTGCCAGCAGTCCCGACAGGGGTGACACTGAAGCTTTCTTT.

The chain links TRBV5-1 to TRBJ2-1; 8 positions match TRBD2. This CDR3 region has 15 residues. Trimming cost V 4 bases and J 5 bases; bases outside gene matches: 8. Per germline, CDR1 SGHRS and CDR2 YFSETQ. The CDR3 coding sequence is TGCGCCAGCAGCCCGGTGGGGCGGGGGGACAATGAGCAGTTCTTC. Translation gives CASSPVGRGDNEQFF.

The CDR3 spells CASSVDRAGNTIYF. The CDR3 coding sequence is TGTGCCAGCAGCGTCGACAGGGCTGGAAACACCATATATTTT. V gene TRBV11-1 combines with J gene TRBJ1-3, with 7 bases lining up with TRBD1. The germline V gene encodes CDR1 SGHAT and CDR2 FQDESV (reference sequence). CDR3 size: 14 residues. The trim removed 5 bases at V and 2 bases at J, leaving 3 bases unmatched. Combining the CDR3 with reference TRBV11-1 and TRBJ1-3 gives the whole variable domain EAEVAQSPRYKITEKSQAVAFWCDPISGHATLYWYRQILGQGPELLVQFQDESVVDDSQLPKDRFSAERLKGVDSTLKIQPAELGDSAMYLCASSVDRAGNTIYFGEGSWLTVV.

The genes are TRBV28 and TRBJ1-2; 8 bases agree with TRBD1. This CDR3 has 14 residues. Germline V CDR1 and CDR2: MDHEN, SYDVKM. The junction had 4 bases not matched to a gene; V was cut back by 3 bases and J by 4 bases. CDR3 nucleotide sequence: TGTGCCAGCAGTTTTGGAGACAGGGGCTATGGCTACACCTTC. It encodes CASSFGDRGYGYTF.

The chain recombines TRBV7-8 with TRBJ2-7; maybe TRBD1 (5 bases). The V end was cut by 4 bases, the J end by 9 bases, with 22 bases between. Germline CDR1 and CDR2: SGHVS and FQNEAQ. The length of the CDR3 is 15 residues. CDR3 DNA: TGTGCCAGCAGCTCGACAGTCCCCACCCCCGGTTGGCAGTACTTC. Translation gives CASSSTVPTPGWQYF.

This clone is a singleton in its sample. This chain uses TRBV5-4 with TRBJ2-3; 12 bases are a match to TRBD2. CDR1 is SGHNT, CDR2 YYREEE, per germline (reference sequence). Germline trimming cut 0 bases from V and 2 bases from J; bases unmatched to any gene: 10. The length of the CDR3 is 19 residues. The CDR3 DNA reads TGTGCCAGCAGCTTGGCTAGAGTCTCTAGCGGGAGGGCCACAGATACGCAGTATTTT. Translating it yields CASSLARVSSGRATDTQYF.

The chain is built from TRBV4-2 and TRBJ2-3, with D possibly TRBD2 on 7 matching bases. The length of the CDR3 is 17 residues. CDR1 LGHNA and CDR2 YNFKEQ come from the germline V gene. V was clipped by 1 base and J by 2 bases, with 16 bases between them. CDR3 region: CASSQGGRGGPTDTQYF. CDR3 DNA sequence: TGTGCCAGCAGCCAAGGGGGGAGGGGGGGACCCACAGATACGCAGTATTTT.

The chain combines TRBV5-1 with TRBJ1-1; D is ambiguous. Germline V gives CDR1 SGHRS, CDR2 YFSETQ. Deletions cut 0 bases from V and 2 bases from J, with 8 bases between. The CDR3 loop spans 14 amino acids. The CDR3 DNA sequence: TGCGCCAGCAGCTTGGCAGAGGGAAACACTGAAGCTTTCTTT. Translated: CASSLAEGNTEAFF. Full variable domain (remainder filled in from reference TRBV5-1 and TRBJ1-1): KAGVTQTPRYLIKTRGQQVTLSCSPISGHRSVSWYQQTPGQGLQFLFEYFSETQRNKGNFPGRFSGRQFSNSRSEMNVSTLELGDSALYLCASSLAEGNTEAFFGQGTRLTVV.

The gene calls are TRBV4-2 and TRBJ2-5; 10 bases align to TRBD1. The end of the DNA fits TRBJ2-7 better, so the J call may be wrong. The CDR3 covers 17 residues. CDR1 LGHNA and CDR2 YNFKEQ come from the germline V gene. For the CDR3, the DNA is TGTGCCAGCAGCCAAAGGACCCCGGACAGGGGGAAGGACGAGCAGTACTTC. Translated, it gives CASSQRTPDRGKDEQYF.

The count of this clone is one. The chain uses TRBV27 and TRBJ1-2; 7 bases map to TRBD1. This CDR3 contains 16 residues. With 6 bases clipped from V and 6 bases from J, the junction kept 16 bases outside the gene matches. The germline V gene encodes CDR1 MNHEY and CDR2 SMNVEV (reference sequence). CDR3 DNA sequence: TGTGCCAGCAGGCTAATCGGACCGACAGGGTATGATGGCTACACCTTC. It is translated as CASRLIGPTGYDGYTF.

This chain connects TRBV7-9 to TRBJ2-2, with 10 bases that match TRBD1. This CDR3 comprises 17 residues. The trim removed 5 bases at V and 6 bases at J, leaving 12 bases unmatched. The germline CDR1 and CDR2 sequences are SEHNR and FQNEAQ (reference sequence). The chain's CDR3 is CASSPQRDRGFAGELFF. CDR3 nucleotide sequence: TGTGCCAGCAGCCCCCAACGGGACAGGGGTTTCGCCGGGGAGCTGTTTTTT.

The V gene is TRBV5-6, the J gene TRBJ2-7; possible D gene TRBD1, 6 bases. V dropped 0 bases and J dropped 7 bases, with 14 bases sitting between them. Germline CDR1 is SGHDT and CDR2 is YYEEEE. The CDR3 is made up of 14 amino acids. In DNA form, the CDR3 reads TGTGCCAGCAGCTTGGGCAGGGGATCGTGGGAGCAGTACTTC. The encoded protein is CASSLGRGSWEQYF.

V is TRBV6-1 and J is TRBJ1-4; 7 bases line up with TRBD1. CDR3 size: 15 residues. The trim removed 7 bases at V and 3 bases at J, leaving 8 bases unmatched. CDR1 and CDR2 (germline): MNHNS, SASEGT. Here the CDR3 reads CASTANRGANEKLFF. The CDR3 coding sequence is TGTGCCAGCACCGCGAACAGGGGAGCTAATGAAAAACTGTTTTTT.

This clone was detected only once. The chain combines TRBV27 with TRBJ2-5; D gene unclear. V lost 5 bases and J lost 0, with 16 bases in between. Per germline, CDR1 MNHEY and CDR2 SMNVEV (reference sequence). This CDR3 has 16 residues. The CDR3 is CASSRLASVYQETQYF. In DNA form, the CDR3 reads TGTGCCAGCAGTCGCTTAGCTTCCGTGTACCAAGAGACCCAGTACTTC.

The rearrangement links TRBV28 to TRBJ1-5, with 9 bases fitting TRBD1. The CDR3 covers 17 residues. The trim removed 5 bases at V and 1 base at J, leaving 9 bases unmatched. Germline V gives CDR1 MDHEN, CDR2 SYDVKM. The CDR3 DNA follows: TGTGCCAGCAGTCCGGGCGGGACAGGGTGGAGCAATCAGCCCCAGCATTTT. Translated, it gives CASSPGGTGWSNQPQHF. Combining the CDR3 with reference TRBV28 and TRBJ1-5 gives the whole variable domain DVKVTQSSRYLVKRTGEKVFLECVQDMDHENMFWYRQDPGLGLRLIYFSYDVKMKEKGDIPEGYSVSREKKERFSLILESASTNQTSMYLCASSPGGTGWSNQPQHFGDGTRLSIL.

This clone was seen only a few times. The V gene is TRBV7-9, the J gene TRBJ1-2; D possibly corresponds to TRBD1 (6 bases). Trimming took 5 bases from V and 2 from J, leaving 12 bases between them. The CDR3 covers 14 residues. Germline V gives CDR1 SEHNR, CDR2 FQNEAQ (reference sequence). CDR3 nucleotides: TGTGCCAGCAGCCCTACAGGGAACAACTATGGCTACACCTTC. Its translation is CASSPTGNNYGYTF.

The chain uses TRBV7-3 and TRBJ2-7; TRBD2 is a possible D gene (6 bases). V was shortened by 2 bases and J by 3 bases, with 14 bases between the two germline ends. There are 15 residues in the CDR3. CDR1 SGHTA and CDR2 FQGTGA come from the germline V gene. The CDR3 protein is CASSLGPAGSYEQYF. The CDR3, as DNA: TGTGCCAGCAGCTTAGGGCCCGCCGGGAGCTACGAGCAGTACTTC.

The chain is built from TRBV19 and TRBJ2-3; the match to TRBD1 covers 10 bases. V trimming: 5 bases; J trimming: 3 bases; junction bases outside the gene matches: 5. Germline values: CDR1 LNHDA, CDR2 SQIVND (reference sequence). The CDR3 is 15 residues long. CDR3 DNA sequence: TGTGCCAGTAGTCCCCGGGACAGGGGTACAGATACGCAGTATTTT. Amino acids: CASSPRDRGTDTQYF.

The chain links TRBV19 to TRBJ1-1, with D unclear. The germline gives CDR1 LNHDA, CDR2 SQIVND (reference sequence). Trimming removed 7 bases at V and 1 base at J, with 16 bases between. The CDR3 runs 15 residues. CDR3: CASTQYYLSNTEAFF. CDR3 in DNA: TGTGCCAGTACCCAATACTACCTATCGAACACTGAAGCTTTCTTT.

This chain uses TRBV29-1 with TRBJ2-2; D perhaps matches TRBD1 (8 bases). This CDR3 has 13 residues. With 7 bases removed from V and 7 bases from J, the gap between germline ends came to 16 bases. CDR1 is SQVTM, CDR2 ANQGSEA, per germline. CDR3 in amino acids: CSAAGGGGGELFF. The CDR3 coding sequence is TGCAGCGCCGCAGGGGGCGGGGGCGGGGAGCTGTTTTTT.

The genes are TRBV12-5 and TRBJ1-5; D unresolved. CDR3 length: 16 residues. V shed 3 bases and J shed 3 bases, with 15 bases lying between them. Per the germline V gene, CDR1 is LGHNT and CDR2 is FRNRAP. This chain's CDR3 is CASGFPTIESNQPQHF. CDR3 sequence (DNA): TGTGCTAGTGGTTTCCCCACGATTGAGTCCAATCAGCCCCAGCATTTT.